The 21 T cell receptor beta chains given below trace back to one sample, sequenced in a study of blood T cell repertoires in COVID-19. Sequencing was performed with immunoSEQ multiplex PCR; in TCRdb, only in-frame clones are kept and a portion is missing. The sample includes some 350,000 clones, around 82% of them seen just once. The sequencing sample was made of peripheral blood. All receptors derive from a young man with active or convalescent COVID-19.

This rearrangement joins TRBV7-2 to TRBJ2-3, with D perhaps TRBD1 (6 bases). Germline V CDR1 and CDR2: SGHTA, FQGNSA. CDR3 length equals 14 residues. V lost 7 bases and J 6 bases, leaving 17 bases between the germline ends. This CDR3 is CASIQQRGSDTQYF. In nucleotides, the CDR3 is TGTGCCAGCATCCAACAGAGGGGGTCTGATACGCAGTATTTT.

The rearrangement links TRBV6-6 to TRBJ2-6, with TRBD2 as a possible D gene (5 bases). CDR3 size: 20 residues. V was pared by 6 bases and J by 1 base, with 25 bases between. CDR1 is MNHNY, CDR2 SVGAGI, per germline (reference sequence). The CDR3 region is CASSGPGNPSSPSGANVLTF. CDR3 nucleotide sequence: TGTGCCAGCAGCGGTCCGGGAAACCCTTCGTCCCCTTCTGGGGCCAACGTCCTGACTTTC.

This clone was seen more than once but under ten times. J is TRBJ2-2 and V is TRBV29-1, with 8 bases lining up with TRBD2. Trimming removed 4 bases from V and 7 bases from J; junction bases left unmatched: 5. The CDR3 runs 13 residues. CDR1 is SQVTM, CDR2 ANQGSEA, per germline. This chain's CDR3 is CSVVGGANGELFF. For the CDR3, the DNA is TGCAGCGTTGTCGGGGGGGCTAACGGGGAGCTGTTTTTT.

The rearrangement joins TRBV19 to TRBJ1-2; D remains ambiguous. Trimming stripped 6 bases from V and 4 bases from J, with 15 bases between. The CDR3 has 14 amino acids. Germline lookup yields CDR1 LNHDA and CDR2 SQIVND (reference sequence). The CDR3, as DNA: TGTGCCAGTAGCCCGAGGAGACCGTCCTATGGCTACACCTTC. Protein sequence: CASSPRRPSYGYTF.

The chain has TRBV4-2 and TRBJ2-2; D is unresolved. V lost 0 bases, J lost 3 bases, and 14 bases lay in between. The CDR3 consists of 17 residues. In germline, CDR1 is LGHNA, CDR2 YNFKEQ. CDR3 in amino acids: CASSQEVPQAYTGELFF. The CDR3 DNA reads TGTGCCAGCAGCCAAGAGGTCCCCCAGGCCTACACCGGGGAGCTGTTTTTT.

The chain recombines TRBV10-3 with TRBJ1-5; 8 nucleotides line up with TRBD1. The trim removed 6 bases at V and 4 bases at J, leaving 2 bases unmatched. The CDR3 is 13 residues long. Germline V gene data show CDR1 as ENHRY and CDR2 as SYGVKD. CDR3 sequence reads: CAIRDRENQPQHF. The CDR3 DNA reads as TGTGCCATCAGGGACAGGGAGAATCAGCCCCAGCATTTT.

The CDR3 DNA reads TGTGCCAGCATAGGGGACATTGAAGCTTTCTTT. It codes for CASIGDIEAFF. This chain uses TRBV28 with TRBJ1-1; possible D gene TRBD1, 6 bases. The CDR3 loop spans 11 amino acids. In germline, CDR1 is MDHEN, CDR2 SYDVKM. Trimming removed 7 bases from V and 7 bases from J, with 10 bases in between.

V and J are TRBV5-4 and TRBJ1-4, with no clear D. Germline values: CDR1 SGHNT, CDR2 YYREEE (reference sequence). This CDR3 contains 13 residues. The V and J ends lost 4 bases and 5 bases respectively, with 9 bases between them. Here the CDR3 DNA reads TGTGCCAGCAGCCTTGGAGGAAATGAAAAACTGTTTTTT. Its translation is CASSLGGNEKLFF.

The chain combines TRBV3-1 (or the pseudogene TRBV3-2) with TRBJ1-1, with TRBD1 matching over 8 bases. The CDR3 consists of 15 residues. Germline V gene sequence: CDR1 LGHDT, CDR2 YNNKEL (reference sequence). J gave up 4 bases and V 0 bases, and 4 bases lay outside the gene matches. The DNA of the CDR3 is TGTGCCAGCAGCCAAGATCCACAGGGGGGCACTGAAGCTTTCTTT. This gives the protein CASSQDPQGGTEAFF.

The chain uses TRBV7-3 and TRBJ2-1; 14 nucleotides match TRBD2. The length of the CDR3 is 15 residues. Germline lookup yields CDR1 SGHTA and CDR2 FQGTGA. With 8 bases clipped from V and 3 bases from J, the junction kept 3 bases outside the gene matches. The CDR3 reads CASAGTSGGYNEQFF. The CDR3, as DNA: TGTGCCAGCGCCGGGACTAGCGGGGGCTACAATGAGCAGTTCTTC.

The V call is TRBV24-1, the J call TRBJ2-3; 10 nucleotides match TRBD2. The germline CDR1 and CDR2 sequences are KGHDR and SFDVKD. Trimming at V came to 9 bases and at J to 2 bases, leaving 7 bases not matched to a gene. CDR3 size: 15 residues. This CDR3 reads CATSGTSGNTDTQYF. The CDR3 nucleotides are TGTGCCACCTCGGGAACTAGCGGGAACACAGATACGCAGTATTTT.

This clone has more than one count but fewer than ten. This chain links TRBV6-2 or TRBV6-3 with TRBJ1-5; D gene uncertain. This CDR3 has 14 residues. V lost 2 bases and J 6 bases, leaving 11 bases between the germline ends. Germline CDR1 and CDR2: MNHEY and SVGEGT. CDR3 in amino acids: CASSYVAGTQPQHF. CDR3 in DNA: TGTGCCAGCAGTTACGTCGCAGGCACTCAGCCCCAGCATTTT.

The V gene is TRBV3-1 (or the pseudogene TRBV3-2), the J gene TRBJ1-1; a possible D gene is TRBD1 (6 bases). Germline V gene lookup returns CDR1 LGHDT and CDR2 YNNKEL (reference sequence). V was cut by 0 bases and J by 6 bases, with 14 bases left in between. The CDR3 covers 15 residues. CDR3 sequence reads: CASSQEQGLGAEAFF. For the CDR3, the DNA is TGTGCCAGCAGCCAAGAACAGGGTCTCGGAGCTGAAGCTTTCTTT.

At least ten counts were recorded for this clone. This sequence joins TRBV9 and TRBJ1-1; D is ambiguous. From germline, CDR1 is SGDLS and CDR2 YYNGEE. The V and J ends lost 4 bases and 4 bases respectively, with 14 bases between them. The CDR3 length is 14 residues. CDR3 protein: CASSPSGSFTEAFF. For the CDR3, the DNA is TGTGCCAGCAGCCCCAGCGGGAGCTTCACTGAAGCTTTCTTT.

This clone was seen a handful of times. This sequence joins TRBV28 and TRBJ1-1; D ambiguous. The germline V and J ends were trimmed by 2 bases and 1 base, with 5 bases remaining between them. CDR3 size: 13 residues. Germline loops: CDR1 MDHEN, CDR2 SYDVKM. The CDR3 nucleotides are TGTGCCAGCAGTTTAGGCAGGAACACTGAAGCTTTCTTT. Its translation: CASSLGRNTEAFF.

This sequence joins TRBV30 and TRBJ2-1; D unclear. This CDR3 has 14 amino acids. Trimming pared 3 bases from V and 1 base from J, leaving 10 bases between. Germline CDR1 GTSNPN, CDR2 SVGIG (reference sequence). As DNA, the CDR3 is TGTGCCTGGAGCCCCCCGGAGTCCTACAATGAGCAGTTCTTC. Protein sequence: CAWSPPESYNEQFF.

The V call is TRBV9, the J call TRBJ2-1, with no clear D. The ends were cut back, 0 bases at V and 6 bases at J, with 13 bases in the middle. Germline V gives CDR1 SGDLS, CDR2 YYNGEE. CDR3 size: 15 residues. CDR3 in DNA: TGTGCCAGCAGCGTAGATGGCGGAACGTTCAATGAGCAGTTCTTC. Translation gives CASSVDGGTFNEQFF.

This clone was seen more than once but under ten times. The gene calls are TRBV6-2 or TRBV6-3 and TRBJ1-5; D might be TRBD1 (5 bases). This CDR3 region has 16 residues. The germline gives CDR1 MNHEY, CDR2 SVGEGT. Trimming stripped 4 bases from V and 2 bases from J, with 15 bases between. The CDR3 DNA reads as TGTGCCAGCAGTTCACCGGGGGTTTGGGGCAATCAGCCCCAGCATTTT. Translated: CASSSPGVWGNQPQHF.

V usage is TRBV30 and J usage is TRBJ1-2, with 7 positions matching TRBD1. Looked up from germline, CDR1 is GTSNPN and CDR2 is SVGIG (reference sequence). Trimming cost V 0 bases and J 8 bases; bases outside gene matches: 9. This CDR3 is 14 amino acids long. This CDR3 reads CAWSVWDSPMGYTF. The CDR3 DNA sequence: TGTGCCTGGAGTGTATGGGACAGCCCGATGGGCTACACCTTC.

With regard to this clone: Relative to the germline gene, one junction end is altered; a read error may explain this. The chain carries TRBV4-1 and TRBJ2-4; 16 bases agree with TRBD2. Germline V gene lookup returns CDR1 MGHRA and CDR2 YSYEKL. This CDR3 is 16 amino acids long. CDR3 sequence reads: CASSQEPGLAGGIAHF. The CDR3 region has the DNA TGCGCCAGCAGCCAAGAACCGGGACTAGCGGGGGGGATCGCGCACTTC.

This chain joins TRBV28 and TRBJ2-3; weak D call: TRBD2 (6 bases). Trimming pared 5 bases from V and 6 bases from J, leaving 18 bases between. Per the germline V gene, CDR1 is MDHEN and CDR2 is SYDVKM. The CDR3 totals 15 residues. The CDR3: CASSPGGRWLDTQYF. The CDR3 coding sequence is TGTGCCAGCAGTCCCGGGGGAAGGTGGTTGGATACGCAGTATTTT. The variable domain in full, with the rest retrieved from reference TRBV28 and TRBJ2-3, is DVKVTQSSRYLVKRTGEKVFLECVQDMDHENMFWYRQDPGLGLRLIYFSYDVKMKEKGDIPEGYSVSREKKERFSLILESASTNQTSMYLCASSPGGRWLDTQYFGPGTRLTVL.